This T cell receptor (beta chain) was obtained from a study of cytomegalovirus exposure and HLA in healthy donors. The CDR3 spans 17 residues. Germline V lookup: CDR1 ENHRY, CDR2 SYGVKD. Trimming at V came to 4 bases and at J to 2 bases, leaving 10 bases not matched to a gene. Study-wide findings and caveats: Earlier results showed most TCR beta V segments being productive about 87% or about 30% of the time. TCR beta sequences reportedly predicted most subjects' HLA-A and HLA-B alleles accurately. A later analysis showed TCR association rates differing by HLA locus, peaking at DRB1 and lowest at HLA-C.

Only one count was recorded for this clone. Its target is not known. The PCR was carried out with 60 Vbeta primers and 13 Jbeta primers. Clones were read by immunoSEQ multiplex PCR, and TCRdb kept only the in-frame ones, dropping some. This sample carries around 120,000 clones, over 60% of them seen once, and the ten largest clones take approximately 3.5%. Material: PBMCs. This rearrangement joins TRBV10-3 to TRBJ2-1, with 8 bases matching TRBD2. This sequence originates from a woman aged 25 to 39 in good health and CMV-seropositive. CDR3 protein: CAISGSRGGLTYNEQFF. Written as DNA, the CDR3 is TGTGCCATCAGTGGATCTCGCGGGGGGCTCACCTACAATGAGCAGTTCTTC.